These 4 T cell receptor beta chains share one sample of origin, sequenced in a study of T cell repertoires in cytomegalovirus infection. TCRdb used MiXCR to reprocess the reads, holding one entry per CDR3 protein. The table shows approximately 770,000 distinct CDR3 sequences, with approximately 32% occurring only once. No cognate antigen is known for these TCRs. The source material was cultured CD8+ T cells from PBMCs, sampled from culture after CMV antigen stimulation. The receptor set was obtained from a human donor in good health (CMV status not recorded). Some clones in this sample may be carry-over from other donors' samples.

In the case of this clonotype: An end of the junction does not agree with germline; a read error may underlie this. The chain recombines TRBV7-6 with TRBJ2-2; tentative D call: TRBD1 (6 bases). The CDR3 extends over 17 amino acids. The germline V gene has CDR1 SGHVS and CDR2 FNYEAQ. The CDR3 nucleotides read TGTGCTAGCAGCTTAGCGAAGGAAGGGGGTAACACCGGGGAGCTGTTTTTT. Residues: CASSLAKEGGNTGELFF.

There are a few counts of this clonotype. V and J are TRBV10-2 and TRBJ1-2; TRBD1 is a possible D gene (6 bases). Looked up from germline, CDR1 is WSHSY and CDR2 is SAAADI. There are 16 residues in the CDR3. Trimming removed 7 bases at V and 5 bases at J, with 23 bases between. The CDR3 bases are TGCGCCAGCACGAGGCGCGCCACCCCAGGGGCGTATGGCTACACCTTC. This encodes CASTRRATPGAYGYTF.

This clonotype occurred a few times. V gene TRBV27 combines with J gene TRBJ2-7; TRBD1 aligns across 12 bases. J was trimmed by 5 bases and V by 4 bases; bases with no gene match: 3. The length of the CDR3 is 14 residues. Looked up from germline, CDR1 is MNHEY and CDR2 is SMNVEV (reference sequence). CDR3 residues: CASSWGTGGDEQYF. In nucleotides, the CDR3 is TGTGCCAGCAGTTGGGGGACAGGGGGCGACGAGCAGTACTTC.

This clonotype appeared a few times. V and J are TRBV6-5 and TRBJ1-6; 7 bases agree with TRBD1. The length of the CDR3 is 15 residues. Germline loops: CDR1 MNHEY, CDR2 SVGAGI. J gave up 7 bases and V 4 bases, and 7 bases lay outside the gene matches. In DNA form, the CDR3 reads TGTGCCAGCAGTTCCGGGGACAGAACGAATTCACCCCTCCACTTT. This codes for CASSSGDRTNSPLHF.